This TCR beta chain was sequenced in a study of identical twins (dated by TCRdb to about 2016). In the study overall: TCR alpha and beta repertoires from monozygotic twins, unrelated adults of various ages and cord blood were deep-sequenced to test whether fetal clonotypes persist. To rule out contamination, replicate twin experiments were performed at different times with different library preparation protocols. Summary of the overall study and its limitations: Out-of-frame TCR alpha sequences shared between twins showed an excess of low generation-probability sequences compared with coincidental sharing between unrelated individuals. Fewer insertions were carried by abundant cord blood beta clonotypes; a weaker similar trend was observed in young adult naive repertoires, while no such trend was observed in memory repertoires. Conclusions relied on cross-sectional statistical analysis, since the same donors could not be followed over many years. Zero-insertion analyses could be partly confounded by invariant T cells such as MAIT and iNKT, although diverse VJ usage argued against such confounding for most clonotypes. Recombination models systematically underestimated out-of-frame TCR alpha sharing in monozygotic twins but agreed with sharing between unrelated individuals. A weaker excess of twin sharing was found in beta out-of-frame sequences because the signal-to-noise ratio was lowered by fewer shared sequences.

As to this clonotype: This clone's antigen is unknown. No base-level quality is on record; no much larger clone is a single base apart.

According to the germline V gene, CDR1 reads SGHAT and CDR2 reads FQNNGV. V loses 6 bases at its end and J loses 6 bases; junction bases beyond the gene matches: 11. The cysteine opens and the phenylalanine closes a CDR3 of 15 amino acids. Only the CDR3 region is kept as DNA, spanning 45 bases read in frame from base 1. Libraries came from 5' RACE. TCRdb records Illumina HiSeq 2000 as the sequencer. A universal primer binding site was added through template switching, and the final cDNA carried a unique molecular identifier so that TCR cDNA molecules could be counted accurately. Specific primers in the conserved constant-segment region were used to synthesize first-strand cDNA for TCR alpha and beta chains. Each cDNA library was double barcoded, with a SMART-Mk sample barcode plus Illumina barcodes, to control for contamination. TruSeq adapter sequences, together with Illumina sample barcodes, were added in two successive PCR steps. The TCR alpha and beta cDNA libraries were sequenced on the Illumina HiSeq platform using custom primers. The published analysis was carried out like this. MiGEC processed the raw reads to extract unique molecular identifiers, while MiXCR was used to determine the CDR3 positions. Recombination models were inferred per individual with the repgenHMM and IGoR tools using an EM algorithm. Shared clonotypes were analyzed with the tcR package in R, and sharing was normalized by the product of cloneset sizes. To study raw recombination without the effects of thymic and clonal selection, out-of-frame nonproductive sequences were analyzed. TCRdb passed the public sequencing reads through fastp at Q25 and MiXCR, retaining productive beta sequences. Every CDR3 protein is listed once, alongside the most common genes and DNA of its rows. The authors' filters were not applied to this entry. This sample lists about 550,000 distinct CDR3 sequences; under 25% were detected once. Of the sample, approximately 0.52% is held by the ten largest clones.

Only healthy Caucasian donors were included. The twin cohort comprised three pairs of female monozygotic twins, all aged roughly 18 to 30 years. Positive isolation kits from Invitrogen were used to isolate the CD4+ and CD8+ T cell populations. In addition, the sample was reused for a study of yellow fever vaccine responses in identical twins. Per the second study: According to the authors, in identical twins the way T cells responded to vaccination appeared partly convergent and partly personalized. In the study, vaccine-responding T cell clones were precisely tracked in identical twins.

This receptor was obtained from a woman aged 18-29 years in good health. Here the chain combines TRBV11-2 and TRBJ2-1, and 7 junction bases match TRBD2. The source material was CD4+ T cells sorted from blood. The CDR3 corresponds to CASSPMGGLGNEQFF. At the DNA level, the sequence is TGTGCCAGCAGTCCAATGGGAGGGCTCGGCAATGAGCAGTTCTTC.